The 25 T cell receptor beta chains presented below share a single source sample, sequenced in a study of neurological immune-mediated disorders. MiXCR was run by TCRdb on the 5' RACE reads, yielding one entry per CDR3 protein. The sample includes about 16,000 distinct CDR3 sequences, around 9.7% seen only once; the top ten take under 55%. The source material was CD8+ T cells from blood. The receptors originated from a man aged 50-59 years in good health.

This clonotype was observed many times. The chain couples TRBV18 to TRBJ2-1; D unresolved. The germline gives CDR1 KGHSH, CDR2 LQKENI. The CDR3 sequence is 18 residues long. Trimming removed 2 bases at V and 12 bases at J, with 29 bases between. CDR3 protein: CASSPGGTVNPGGLGQFF. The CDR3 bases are TGTGCCAGCTCACCAGGTGGAACAGTCAATCCCGGTGGCTTAGGGCAGTTCTTC.

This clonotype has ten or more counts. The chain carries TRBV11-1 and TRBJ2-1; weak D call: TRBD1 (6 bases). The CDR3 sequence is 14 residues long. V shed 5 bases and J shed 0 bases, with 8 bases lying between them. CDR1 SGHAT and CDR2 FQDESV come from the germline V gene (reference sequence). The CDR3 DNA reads TGTGCCAGCAGCCACAGGGACTCCTACAATGAGCAGTTCTTC. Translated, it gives CASSHRDSYNEQFF.

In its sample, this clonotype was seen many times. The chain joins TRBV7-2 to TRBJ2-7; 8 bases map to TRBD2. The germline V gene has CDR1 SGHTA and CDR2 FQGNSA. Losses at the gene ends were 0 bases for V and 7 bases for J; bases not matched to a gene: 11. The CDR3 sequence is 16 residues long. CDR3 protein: CASSLASYGRAEEQYF. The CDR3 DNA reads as TGTGCCAGCAGCTTAGCTTCCTACGGGAGGGCCGAGGAGCAGTACTTC.

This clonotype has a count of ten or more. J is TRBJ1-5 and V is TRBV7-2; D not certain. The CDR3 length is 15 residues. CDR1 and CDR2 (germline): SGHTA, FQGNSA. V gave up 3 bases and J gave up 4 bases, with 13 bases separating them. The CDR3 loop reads CASSFGEVGNQPQHF. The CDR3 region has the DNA TGTGCCAGCAGCTTCGGCGAGGTCGGGAATCAGCCCCAGCATTTT.

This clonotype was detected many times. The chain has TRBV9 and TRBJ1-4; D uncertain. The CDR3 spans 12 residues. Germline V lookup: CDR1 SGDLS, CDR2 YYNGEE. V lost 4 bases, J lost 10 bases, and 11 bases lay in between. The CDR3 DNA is TGTGCCAGCAGCCCGTCCCGAGGAAAACTGTTTTTT. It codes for CASSPSRGKLFF.

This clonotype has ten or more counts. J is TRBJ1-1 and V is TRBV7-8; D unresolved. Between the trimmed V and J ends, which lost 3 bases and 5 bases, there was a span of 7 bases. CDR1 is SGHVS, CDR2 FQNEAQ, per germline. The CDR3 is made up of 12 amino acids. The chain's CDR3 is CASSFAETEAFF. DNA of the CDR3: TGTGCCAGCAGCTTCGCGGAGACTGAAGCTTTCTTT.

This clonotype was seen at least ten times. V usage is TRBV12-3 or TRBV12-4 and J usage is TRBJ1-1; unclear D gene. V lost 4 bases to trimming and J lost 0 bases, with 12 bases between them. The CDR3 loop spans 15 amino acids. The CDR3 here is CASSSRTVLNTEAFF. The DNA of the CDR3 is TGTGCCAGCAGTTCCCGGACGGTTTTGAACACTGAAGCTTTCTTT.

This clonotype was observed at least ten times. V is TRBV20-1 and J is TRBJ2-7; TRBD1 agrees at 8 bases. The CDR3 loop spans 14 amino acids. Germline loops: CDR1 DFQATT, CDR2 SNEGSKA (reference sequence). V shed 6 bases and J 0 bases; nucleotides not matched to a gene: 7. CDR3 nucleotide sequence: TGCAGTGCCATCGACAGGGGTCCCTCCTACGAGCAGTACTTC. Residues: CSAIDRGPSYEQYF.

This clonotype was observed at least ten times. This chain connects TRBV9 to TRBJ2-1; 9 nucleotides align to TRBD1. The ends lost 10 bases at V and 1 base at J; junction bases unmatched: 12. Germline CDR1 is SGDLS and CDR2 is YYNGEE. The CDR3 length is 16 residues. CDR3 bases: TGTGCCTCCGCCGGGGACAGGGAAGGGTCCTACAATGAGCAGTTCTTC. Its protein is CASAGDREGSYNEQFF.

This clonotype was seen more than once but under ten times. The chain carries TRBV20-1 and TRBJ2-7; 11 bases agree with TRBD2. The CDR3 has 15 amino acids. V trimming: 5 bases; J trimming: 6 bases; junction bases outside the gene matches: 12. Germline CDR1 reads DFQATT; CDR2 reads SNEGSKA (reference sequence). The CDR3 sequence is CSAEHRTSGPSEQYF. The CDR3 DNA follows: TGCAGTGCTGAACATAGGACTAGCGGGCCCTCCGAGCAGTACTTC.

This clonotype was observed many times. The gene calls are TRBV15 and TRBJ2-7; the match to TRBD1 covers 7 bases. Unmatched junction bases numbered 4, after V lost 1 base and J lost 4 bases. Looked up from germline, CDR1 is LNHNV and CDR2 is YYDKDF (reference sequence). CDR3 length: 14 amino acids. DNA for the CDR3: TGTGCCACCAGCAGAGTCCAGGGGGAATACGAGCAGTACTTC. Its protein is CATSRVQGEYEQYF.

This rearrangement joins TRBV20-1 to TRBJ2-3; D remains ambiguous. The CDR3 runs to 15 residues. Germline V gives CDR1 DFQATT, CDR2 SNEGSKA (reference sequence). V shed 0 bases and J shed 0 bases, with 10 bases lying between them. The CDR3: CSARDWAVSTDTQYF. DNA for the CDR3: TGCAGTGCTAGAGATTGGGCGGTAAGCACAGATACGCAGTATTTT.

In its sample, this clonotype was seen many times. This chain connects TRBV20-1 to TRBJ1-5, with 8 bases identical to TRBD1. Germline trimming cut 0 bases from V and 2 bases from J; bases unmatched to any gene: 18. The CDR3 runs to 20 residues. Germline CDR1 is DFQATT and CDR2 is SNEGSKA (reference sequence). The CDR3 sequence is CSARDKRTGKGYIRNQPQHF. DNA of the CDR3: TGCAGTGCTAGAGACAAGAGGACAGGGAAGGGCTATATCCGCAATCAGCCCCAGCATTTT.

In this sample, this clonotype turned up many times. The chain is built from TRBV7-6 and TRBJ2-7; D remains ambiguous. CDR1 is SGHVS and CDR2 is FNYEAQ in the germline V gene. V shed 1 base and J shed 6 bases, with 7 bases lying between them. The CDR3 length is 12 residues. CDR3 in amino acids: CASSLGSGEQYF. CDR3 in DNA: TGTGCCAGCAGCTTAGGATCCGGCGAGCAGTACTTC.

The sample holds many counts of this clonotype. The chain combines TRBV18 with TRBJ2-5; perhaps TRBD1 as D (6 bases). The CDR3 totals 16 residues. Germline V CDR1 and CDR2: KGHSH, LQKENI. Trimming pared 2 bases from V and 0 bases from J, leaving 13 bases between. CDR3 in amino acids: CASSPKQGKYQETQYF. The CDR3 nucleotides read TGTGCCAGCTCACCAAAACAGGGCAAGTACCAAGAGACCCAGTACTTC.

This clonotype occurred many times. Here the CDR3 DNA reads TGTGCCACCAGCGCCTCGGACACCGGGGAGCTGTTTTTT. Its protein product is CATSASDTGELFF. J is TRBJ2-2 and V is TRBV24-1; D not resolved. Trimming took 7 bases from V and 3 from J, leaving 8 bases between them. The CDR3 loop spans 13 amino acids. CDR1 and CDR2 from the germline V gene are KGHDR and SFDVKD.

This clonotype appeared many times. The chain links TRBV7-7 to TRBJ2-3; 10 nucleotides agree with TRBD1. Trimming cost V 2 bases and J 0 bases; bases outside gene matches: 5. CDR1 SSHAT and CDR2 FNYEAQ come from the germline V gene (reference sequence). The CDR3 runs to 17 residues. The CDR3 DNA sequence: TGTGCCAGCAGCTTACCGGGACAGGGGACTAGCACAGATACGCAGTATTTT. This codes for CASSLPGQGTSTDTQYF.

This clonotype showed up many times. This chain's CDR3 is CSARSQTTLHQYF. CDR3 sequence (DNA): TGCAGTGCCCGGTCCCAAACCACCCTACACCAGTACTTC. The gene calls are TRBV20-1 and TRBJ2-7, with D uncertain. The length of the CDR3 is 13 residues. Trimming pared 6 bases from V and 10 bases from J, leaving 22 bases between. Germline loops: CDR1 DFQATT, CDR2 SNEGSKA (reference sequence).

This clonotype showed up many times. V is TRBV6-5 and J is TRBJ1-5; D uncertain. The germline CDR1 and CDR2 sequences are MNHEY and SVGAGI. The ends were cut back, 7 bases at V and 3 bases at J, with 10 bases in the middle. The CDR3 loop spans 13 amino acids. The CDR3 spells CASKERVNQPQHF. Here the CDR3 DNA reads TGTGCCAGCAAGGAGAGGGTCAATCAGCCCCAGCATTTT.

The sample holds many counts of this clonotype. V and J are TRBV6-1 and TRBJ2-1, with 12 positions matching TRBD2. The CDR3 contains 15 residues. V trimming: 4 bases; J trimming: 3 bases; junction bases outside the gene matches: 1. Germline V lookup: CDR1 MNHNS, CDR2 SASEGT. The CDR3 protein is CASSGLAGDYNEQFF. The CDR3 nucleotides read TGTGCCAGCAGTGGACTAGCGGGAGACTACAATGAGCAGTTCTTC.

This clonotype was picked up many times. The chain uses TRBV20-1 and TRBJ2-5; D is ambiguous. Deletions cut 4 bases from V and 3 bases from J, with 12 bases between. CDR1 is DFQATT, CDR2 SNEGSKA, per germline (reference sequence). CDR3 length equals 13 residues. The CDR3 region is CSATPEDEETQYF. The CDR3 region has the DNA TGCAGTGCTACCCCCGAGGATGAAGAGACCCAGTACTTC.

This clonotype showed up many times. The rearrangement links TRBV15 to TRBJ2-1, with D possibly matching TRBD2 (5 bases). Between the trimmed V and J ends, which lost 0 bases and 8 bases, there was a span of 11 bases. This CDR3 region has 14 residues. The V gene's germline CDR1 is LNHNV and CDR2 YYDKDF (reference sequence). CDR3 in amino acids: CATSRDWQRHEQFF. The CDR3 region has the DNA TGTGCCACCAGCAGAGATTGGCAGCGGCATGAGCAGTTCTTC.

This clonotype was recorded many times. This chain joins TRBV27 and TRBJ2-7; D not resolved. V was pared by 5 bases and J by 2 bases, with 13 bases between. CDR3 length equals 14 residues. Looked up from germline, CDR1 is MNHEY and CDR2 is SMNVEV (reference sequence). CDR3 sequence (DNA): TGTGCCAGCAGTCCAAGGACGGAAACCTACGAGCAGTACTTC. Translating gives CASSPRTETYEQYF.

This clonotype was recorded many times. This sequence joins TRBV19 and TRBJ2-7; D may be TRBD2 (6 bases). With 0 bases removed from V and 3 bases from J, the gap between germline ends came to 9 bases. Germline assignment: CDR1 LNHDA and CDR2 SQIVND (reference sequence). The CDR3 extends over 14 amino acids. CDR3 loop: CASSIEGGIYEQYF. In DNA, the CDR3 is TGTGCCAGTAGTATAGAAGGCGGGATCTACGAGCAGTACTTC.

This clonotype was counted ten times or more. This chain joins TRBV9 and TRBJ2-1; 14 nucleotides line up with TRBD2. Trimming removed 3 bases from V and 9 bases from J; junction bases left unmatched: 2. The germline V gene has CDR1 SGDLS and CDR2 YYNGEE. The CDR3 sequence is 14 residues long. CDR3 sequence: CASSGTSGRIEQFF. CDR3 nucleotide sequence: TGTGCCAGCAGCGGGACTAGCGGGAGGATTGAGCAGTTCTTC.